These T cell receptor beta chains were read from a single sample in a study of OX40 agonist ivuxolimab in advanced cancers. Only in-frame clones appear in the TCRdb table, and some are missing; sequencing was by immunoSEQ multiplex PCR. Among about 82,000 clones listed, roughly 89% were seen once. The sequencing used CD4+ or CD8+ T cells sorted from blood, collected in a trial of the OX40 agonist ivuxolimab. The receptors were sampled from an adult with an advanced solid tumor such as melanoma, head and neck, liver or kidney cancer. Both conserved end residues are part of each CDR3. The D gene is left open where the match is weak. Where a row states a size, it is once, few, many or the class of an expanded clone; other rows omit it.

DNA: TGTGCCAGCAGATTCACTGGGGGGCTCGGAGATGAGCAGTTCTTC
CDR3: CASRFTGGLGDEQFF
size: NA
V: TRBV25-1
J: TRBJ2-1
D: NA

DNA: TGCGCCAGCAGCGACAGGGGGATGAACACTGAAGCTTTCTTT
CDR3: CASSDRGMNTEAFF
size: NA
V: TRBV10-1
J: TRBJ1-1
D: TRBD1

DNA: TGTGCCAGCAGTTACTCCACAGCGAACTATGGCTACACCTTC
CDR3: CASSYSTANYGYTF
size: NA
V: TRBV6-5
J: TRBJ1-2
D: NA

DNA: TGTGCCAGCAGCTTGGCAGGGAACTATGGCTACACCTTC
CDR3: CASSLAGNYGYTF
size: NA
V: TRBV5-5
J: TRBJ1-2
D: NA

DNA: TGTGCCAGCAGTTACGGGAGTGGAGCGGGGCCCTACGAGCAGTACTTC
CDR3: CASSYGSGAGPYEQYF
size: NA
V: TRBV6-5
J: TRBJ2-7
D: TRBD2

DNA: TGCGCCAGCACCTCAACAGGGGATGAAAAACTGTTTTTT
CDR3: CASTSTGDEKLFF
size: NA
V: TRBV5-1
J: TRBJ1-4
D: TRBD1

DNA: TGTGCCAGCAGTCTTGTCTCACCCCTCCACTTT
CDR3: CASSLVSPLHF
size: NA
V: TRBV6-5
J: TRBJ1-6
D: NA

DNA: TGTGCCAGCAGTGCCTTAAAGCCGGGACAGGGAGCCCACGAGCAGTACTTC
CDR3: CASSALKPGQGAHEQYF
size: NA
V: TRBV2
J: TRBJ2-7
D: TRBD1

DNA: TGTGCCAGCTCACCATCGCCTAGCCTGGCCTACGAGCAGTACTTC
CDR3: CASSPSPSLAYEQYF
size: NA
V: TRBV18
J: TRBJ2-7
D: NA

DNA: TGTGCCAGCAGCCCAGGACAGGGGGCAGGAGACTATGGCTACACCTTC
CDR3: CASSPGQGAGDYGYTF
size: NA
V: TRBV7-9
J: TRBJ1-2
D: TRBD1

DNA: TGTGCCAGCAGCGTAGGAGAACAGGGATGGTTGTTCAACACCATATATTTT
CDR3: CASSVGEQGWLFNTIYF
size: once
V: TRBV9
J: TRBJ1-3
D: NA

DNA: TGCGCCAGCAGCCAAGGACAGGGAAACAATGAGCAGTTCTTC
CDR3: CASSQGQGNNEQFF
size: NA
V: TRBV4-1
J: TRBJ2-1
D: TRBD1

DNA: TGTGCCAGCAGCCTAGGGGATCAGCCCCAGCATTTT
CDR3: CASSLGDQPQHF
size: NA
V: TRBV7-9
J: TRBJ1-5
D: NA

DNA: TGTGCTAGTGTTCGAGGGGGTTCGGACACTGAAGCTTTCTTT
CDR3: CASVRGGSDTEAFF
size: few
V: TRBV12-5
J: TRBJ1-1
D: NA

DNA: TGTGCCAGCAGTTTAAATTGGGCCGGTGGCTACACCTTC
CDR3: CASSLNWAGGYTF
size: NA
V: TRBV27
J: TRBJ1-2
D: NA

DNA: TGTGCCATCAGTTGGCGGGAGGGAAACACCGGGGAGCTGTTTTTT
CDR3: CAISWREGNTGELFF
size: NA
V: TRBV10-3
J: TRBJ2-2
D: TRBD2

DNA: TGTGCCTGGAGTGAAAGGGCCCGATACAATGAGCAGTTCTTC
CDR3: CAWSERARYNEQFF
size: NA
V: TRBV30
J: TRBJ2-1
D: NA

DNA: TGTGCCAGCAGCTGGGGGACGGAACTCTACAATGAGCAGTTCTTC
CDR3: CASSWGTELYNEQFF
size: NA
V: TRBV11-2
J: TRBJ2-1
D: NA

DNA: TGCGCCAGCAGTGAAAGTCAGATCTTCGGGGAGACCCAGTACTTC
CDR3: CASSESQIFGETQYF
size: once
V: TRBV10-1
J: TRBJ2-5
D: NA

DNA: TGTGCCTGGAGTGTTAACAGCGCCAATCAGCCCCAGCATTTT
CDR3: CAWSVNSANQPQHF
size: NA
V: TRBV30
J: TRBJ1-5
D: NA

DNA: TGTGCCAGCAGTGCCGGGGCAGGGGAGGATGGCTACACCTTC
CDR3: CASSAGAGEDGYTF
size: NA
V: TRBV2
J: TRBJ1-2
D: NA

DNA: TGCGCCACGTCGGAGGGACAGGGAGAGACCCAGTACTTC
CDR3: CATSEGQGETQYF
size: NA
V: TRBV10-1
J: TRBJ2-5
D: TRBD1